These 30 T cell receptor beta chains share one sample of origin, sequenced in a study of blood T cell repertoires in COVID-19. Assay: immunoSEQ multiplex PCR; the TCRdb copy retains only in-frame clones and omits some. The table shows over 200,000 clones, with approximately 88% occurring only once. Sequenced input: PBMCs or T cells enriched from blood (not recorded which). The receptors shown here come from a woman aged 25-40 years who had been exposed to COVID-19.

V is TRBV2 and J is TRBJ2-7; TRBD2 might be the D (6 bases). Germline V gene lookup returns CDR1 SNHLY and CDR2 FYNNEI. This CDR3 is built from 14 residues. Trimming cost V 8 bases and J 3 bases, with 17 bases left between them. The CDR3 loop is CASRRAGSVYEQYF. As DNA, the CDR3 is TGTGCCAGCCGACGGGCCGGGAGTGTCTACGAGCAGTACTTC.

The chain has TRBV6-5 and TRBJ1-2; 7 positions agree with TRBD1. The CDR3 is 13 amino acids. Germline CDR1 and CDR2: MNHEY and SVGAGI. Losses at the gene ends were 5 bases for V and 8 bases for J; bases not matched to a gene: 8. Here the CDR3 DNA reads TGTGCCAGCAGTCGAGACAGGGTGAGAGGCTACACCTTC. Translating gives CASSRDRVRGYTF.

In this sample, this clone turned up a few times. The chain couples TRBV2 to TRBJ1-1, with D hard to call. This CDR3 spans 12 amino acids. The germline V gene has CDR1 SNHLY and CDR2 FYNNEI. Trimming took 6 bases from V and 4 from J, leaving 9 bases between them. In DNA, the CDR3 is TGTGCCAGCAGCGGGGTGACCACTGAAGCTTTCTTT. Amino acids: CASSGVTTEAFF.

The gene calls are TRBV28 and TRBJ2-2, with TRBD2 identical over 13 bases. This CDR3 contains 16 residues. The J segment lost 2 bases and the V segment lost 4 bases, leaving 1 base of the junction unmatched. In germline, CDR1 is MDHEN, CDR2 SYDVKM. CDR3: CASSWGLAGNTGELFF. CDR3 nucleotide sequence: TGTGCCAGCAGTTGGGGACTAGCGGGAAACACCGGGGAGCTGTTTTTT.

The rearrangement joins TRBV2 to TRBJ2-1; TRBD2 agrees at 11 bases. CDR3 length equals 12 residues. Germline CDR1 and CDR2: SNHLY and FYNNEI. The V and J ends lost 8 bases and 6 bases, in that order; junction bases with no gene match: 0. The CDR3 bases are TGTGCCAGCGGACTAGCGGGCAATGAGCAGTTCTTC. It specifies CASGLAGNEQFF.

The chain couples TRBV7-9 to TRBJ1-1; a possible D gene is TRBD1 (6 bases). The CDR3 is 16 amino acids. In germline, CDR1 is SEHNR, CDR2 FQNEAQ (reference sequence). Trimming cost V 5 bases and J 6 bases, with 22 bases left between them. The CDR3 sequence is CASSDRYGQREAEAFF. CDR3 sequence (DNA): TGTGCCAGCAGCGATAGATATGGACAGCGCGAAGCTGAAGCTTTCTTT.

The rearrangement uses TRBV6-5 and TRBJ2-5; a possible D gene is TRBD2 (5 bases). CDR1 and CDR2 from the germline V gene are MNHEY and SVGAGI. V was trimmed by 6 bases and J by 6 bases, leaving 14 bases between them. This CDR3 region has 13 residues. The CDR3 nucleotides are TGTGCCAGCAGCCTAACTAGAGGAAAGACCCAGTACTTC. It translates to CASSLTRGKTQYF.

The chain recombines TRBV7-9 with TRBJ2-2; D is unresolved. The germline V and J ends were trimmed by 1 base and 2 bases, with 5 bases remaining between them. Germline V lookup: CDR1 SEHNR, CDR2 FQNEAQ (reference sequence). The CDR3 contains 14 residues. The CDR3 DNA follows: TGTGCCAGCAGCTTAGAAATAAACACCGGGGAGCTGTTTTTT. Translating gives CASSLEINTGELFF.

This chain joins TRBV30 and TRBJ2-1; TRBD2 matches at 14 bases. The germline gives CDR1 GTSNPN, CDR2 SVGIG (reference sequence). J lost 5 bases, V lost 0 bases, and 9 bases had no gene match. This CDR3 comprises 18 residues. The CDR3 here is CAWSVLLGLAGEHNEQFF. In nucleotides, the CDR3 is TGTGCCTGGAGTGTACTTCTGGGACTAGCGGGAGAGCACAATGAGCAGTTCTTC.

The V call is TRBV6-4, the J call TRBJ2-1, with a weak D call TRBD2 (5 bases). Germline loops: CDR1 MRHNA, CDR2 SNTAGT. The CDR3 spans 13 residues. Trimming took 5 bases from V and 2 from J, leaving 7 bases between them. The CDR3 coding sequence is TGTGCCAGCAGTAGCGGAGCCTACAATGAGCAGTTCTTC. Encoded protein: CASSSGAYNEQFF.

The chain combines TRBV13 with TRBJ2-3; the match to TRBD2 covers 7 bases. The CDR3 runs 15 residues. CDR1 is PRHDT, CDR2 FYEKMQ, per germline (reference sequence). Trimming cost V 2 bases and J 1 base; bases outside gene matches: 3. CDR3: CASSLRAGGTDTQYF. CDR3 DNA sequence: TGTGCCAGCAGCTTACGTGCGGGAGGCACAGATACGCAGTATTTT. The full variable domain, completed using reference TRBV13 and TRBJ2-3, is AAGVIQSPRHLIKEKRETATLKCYPIPRHDTVYWYQQGPGQDPQFLISFYEKMQSDKGSIPDRFSAQQFSDYHSELNMSSLELGDSALYFCASSLRAGGTDTQYFGPGTRLTVL.

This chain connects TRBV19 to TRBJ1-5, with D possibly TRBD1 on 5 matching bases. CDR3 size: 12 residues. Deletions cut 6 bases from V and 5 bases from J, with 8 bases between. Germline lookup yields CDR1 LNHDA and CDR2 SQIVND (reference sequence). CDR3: CASRQGYQPQHF. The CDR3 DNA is TGTGCCAGTAGGCAGGGTTATCAGCCCCAGCATTTT.

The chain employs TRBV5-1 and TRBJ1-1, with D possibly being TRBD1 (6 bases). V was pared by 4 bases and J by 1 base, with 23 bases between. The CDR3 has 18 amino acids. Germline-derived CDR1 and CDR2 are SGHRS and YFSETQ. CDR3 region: CASSPTKDSWAPNTEAFF. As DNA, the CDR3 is TGCGCCAGCAGCCCCACAAAGGACAGTTGGGCACCGAACACTGAAGCTTTCTTT.

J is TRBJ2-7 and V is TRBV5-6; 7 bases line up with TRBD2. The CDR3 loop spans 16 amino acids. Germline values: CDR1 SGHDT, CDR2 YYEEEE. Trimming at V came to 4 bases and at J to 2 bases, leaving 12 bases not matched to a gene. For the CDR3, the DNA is TGTGCCAGCAGCGCCTTCCCGGGACTATCCACCTACGAGCAGTACTTC. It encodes CASSAFPGLSTYEQYF.

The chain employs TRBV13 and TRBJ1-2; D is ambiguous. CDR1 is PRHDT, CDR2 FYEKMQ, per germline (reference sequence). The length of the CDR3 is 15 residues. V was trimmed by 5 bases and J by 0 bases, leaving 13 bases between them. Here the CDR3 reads CASSTIQTTNYGYTF. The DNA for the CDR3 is TGTGCCAGCAGCACGATACAGACAACTAACTATGGCTACACCTTC.

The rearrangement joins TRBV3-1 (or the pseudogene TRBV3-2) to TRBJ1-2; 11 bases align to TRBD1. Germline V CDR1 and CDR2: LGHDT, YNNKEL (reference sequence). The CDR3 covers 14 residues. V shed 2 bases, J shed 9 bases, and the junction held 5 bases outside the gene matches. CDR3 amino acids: CASSQFGQGASYTF. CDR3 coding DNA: TGTGCCAGCAGCCAATTTGGACAGGGGGCGAGCTACACCTTC.

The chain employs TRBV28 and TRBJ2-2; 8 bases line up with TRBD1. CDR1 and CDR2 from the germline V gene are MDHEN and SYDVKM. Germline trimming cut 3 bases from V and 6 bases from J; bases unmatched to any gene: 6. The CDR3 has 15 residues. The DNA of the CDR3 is TGTGCCAGCAGTTTCTGGGACAGGAGGGCCGGGGAGCTGTTTTTT. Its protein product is CASSFWDRRAGELFF. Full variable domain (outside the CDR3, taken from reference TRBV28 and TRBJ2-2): DVKVTQSSRYLVKRTGEKVFLECVQDMDHENMFWYRQDPGLGLRLIYFSYDVKMKEKGDIPEGYSVSREKKERFSLILESASTNQTSMYLCASSFWDRRAGELFFGEGSRLTVL.

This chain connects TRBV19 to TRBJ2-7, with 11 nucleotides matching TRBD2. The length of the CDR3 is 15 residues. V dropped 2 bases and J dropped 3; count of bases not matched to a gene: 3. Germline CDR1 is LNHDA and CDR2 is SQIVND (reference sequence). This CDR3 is CASSITSGSFYEQYF. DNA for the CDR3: TGTGCCAGTAGTATAACTAGCGGGAGTTTCTACGAGCAGTACTTC.

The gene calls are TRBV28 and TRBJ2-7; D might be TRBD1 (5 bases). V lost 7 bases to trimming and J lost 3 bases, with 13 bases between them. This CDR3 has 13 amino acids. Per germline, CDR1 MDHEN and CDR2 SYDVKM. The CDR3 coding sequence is TGTGCCAGCAAACCTCCAGGGCACTACGAGCAGTACTTC. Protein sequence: CASKPPGHYEQYF.

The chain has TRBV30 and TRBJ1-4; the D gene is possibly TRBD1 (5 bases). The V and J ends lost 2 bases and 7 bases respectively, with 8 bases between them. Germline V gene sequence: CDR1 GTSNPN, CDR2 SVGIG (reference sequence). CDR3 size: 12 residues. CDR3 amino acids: CAWSRRGEKLFF. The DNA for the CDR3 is TGTGCCTGGAGTAGGAGGGGTGAAAAACTGTTTTTT.

CDR3 bases: TGCAGCGTTGCTGGGACAGGGGGAGGCGAGACCCAGTACTTC. It encodes CSVAGTGGGETQYF. This chain uses TRBV29-1 with TRBJ2-5; 11 nucleotides line up with TRBD1. Unmatched junction bases numbered 6, after V lost 4 bases and J lost 5 bases. The CDR3 length is 14 residues. Germline assignment: CDR1 SQVTM and CDR2 ANQGSEA.

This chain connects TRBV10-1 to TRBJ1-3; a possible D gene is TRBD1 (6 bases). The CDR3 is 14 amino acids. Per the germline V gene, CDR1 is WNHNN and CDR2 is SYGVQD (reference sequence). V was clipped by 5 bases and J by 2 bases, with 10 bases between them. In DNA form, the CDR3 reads TGCGCCAGCAGTATACAGGGCCCTGGAAACACCATATATTTT. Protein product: CASSIQGPGNTIYF.

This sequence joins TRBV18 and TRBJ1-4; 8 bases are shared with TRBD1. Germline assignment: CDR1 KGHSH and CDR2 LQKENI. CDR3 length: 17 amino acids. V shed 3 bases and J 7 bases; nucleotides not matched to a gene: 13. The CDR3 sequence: CASSPRQGYPLIEKLFF. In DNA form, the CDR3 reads TGTGCCAGCTCACCCCGACAGGGGTATCCTTTAATTGAAAAACTGTTTTTT.

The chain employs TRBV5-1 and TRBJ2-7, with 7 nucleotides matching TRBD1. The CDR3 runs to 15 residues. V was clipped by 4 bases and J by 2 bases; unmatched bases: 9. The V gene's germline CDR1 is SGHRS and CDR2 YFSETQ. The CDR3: CASSTLMGQTYEQYF. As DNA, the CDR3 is TGCGCCAGCAGCACCCTCATGGGACAGACCTACGAGCAGTACTTC.

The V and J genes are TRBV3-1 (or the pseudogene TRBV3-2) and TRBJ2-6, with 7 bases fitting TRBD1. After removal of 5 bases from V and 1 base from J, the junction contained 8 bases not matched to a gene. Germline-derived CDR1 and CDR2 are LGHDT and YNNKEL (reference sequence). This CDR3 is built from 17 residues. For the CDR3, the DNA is TGTGCCAGCAGCGCCCAGTCCAGGGGGTCTGGGGCCAACGTCCTGACTTTC. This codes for CASSAQSRGSGANVLTF.

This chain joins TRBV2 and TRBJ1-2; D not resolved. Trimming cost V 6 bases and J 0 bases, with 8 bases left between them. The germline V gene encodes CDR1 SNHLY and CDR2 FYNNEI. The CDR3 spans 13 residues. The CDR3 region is CASRVGANYGYTF. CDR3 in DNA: TGTGCCAGCAGGGTAGGAGCTAACTATGGCTACACCTTC.

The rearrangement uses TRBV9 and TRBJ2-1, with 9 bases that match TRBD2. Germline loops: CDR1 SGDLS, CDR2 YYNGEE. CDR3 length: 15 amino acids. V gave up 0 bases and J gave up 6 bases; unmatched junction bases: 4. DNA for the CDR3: TGTGCCAGCAGCGTAGGGACTAGCGTACCCAATGAGCAGTTCTTC. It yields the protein CASSVGTSVPNEQFF.

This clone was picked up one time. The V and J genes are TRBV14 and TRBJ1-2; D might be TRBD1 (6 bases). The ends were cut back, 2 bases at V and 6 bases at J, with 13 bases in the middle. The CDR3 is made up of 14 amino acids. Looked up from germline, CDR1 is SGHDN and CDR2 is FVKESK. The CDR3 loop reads CASSQLPGEHGYTF. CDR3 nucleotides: TGTGCCAGCAGCCAACTACCAGGGGAGCATGGCTACACCTTC.

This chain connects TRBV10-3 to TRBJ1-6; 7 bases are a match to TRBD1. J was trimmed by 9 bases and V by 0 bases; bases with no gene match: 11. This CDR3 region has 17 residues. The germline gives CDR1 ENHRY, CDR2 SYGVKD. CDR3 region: CAISESRGPARSSPLHF. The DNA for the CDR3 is TGTGCCATCAGTGAGTCAAGGGGGCCCGCCCGCAGTTCACCCCTCCACTTT.

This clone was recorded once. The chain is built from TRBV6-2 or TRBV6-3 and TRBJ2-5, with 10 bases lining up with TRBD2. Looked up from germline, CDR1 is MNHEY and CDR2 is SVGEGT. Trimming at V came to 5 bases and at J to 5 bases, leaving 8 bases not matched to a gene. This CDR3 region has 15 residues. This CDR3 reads CASSTNSGRMETQYF. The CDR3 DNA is TGTGCCAGCAGTACCAATAGCGGGAGGATGGAGACCCAGTACTTC.